The T cell receptor beta chain under discussion was sequenced for a study of cytomegalovirus exposure and HLA in healthy donors. Whole-study results and caveats: Most TCR sequences were seen very rarely across donors, but some public TCRs occurred in many. Later genetic work tied a missense DCLRE1C variant to beta-chain V and J trimming.

PCR used 60 Vbeta primers and 13 Jbeta primers. The table came from immunoSEQ multiplex PCR; TCRdb's copy has only in-frame clones and leaves some out. Of about 160,000 clones listed, around 74% are singletons. This clone was counted only a few times. The antigen is not known. The CDR3 totals 14 residues. Per germline, CDR1 MDHEN and CDR2 SYDVKM. The clonotype originates from a young man in good health and CMV-seronegative. The source material was PBMCs. This chain connects TRBV28 to TRBJ2-5; 9 bases line up with TRBD1. The end of the DNA aligns better with TRBJ2-7, so the J call may be wrong. CDR3 loop: CASSSTGTGNEQYF. The CDR3, as DNA: TGTGCCAGCAGTTCGACAGGGACAGGGAACGAGCAGTACTTC.